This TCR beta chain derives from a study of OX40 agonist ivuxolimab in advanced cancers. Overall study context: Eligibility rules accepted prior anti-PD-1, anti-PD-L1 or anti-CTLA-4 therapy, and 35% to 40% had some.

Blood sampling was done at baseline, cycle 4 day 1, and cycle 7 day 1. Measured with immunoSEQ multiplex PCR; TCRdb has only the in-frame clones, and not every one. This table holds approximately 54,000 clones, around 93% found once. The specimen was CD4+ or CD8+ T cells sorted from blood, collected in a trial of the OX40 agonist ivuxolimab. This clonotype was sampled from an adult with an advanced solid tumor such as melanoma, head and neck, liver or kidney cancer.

The CDR3 loop is CASSALVRGPDTQYF. The CDR3 region has the DNA TGTGCCAGCAGTGCTTTAGTCAGGGGGCCAGATACGCAGTATTTT. V usage is TRBV27 and J usage is TRBJ2-3; 8 bases align to TRBD1. V lost 5 bases, J lost 4 bases, and 8 bases stayed unmatched. Looked up from germline, CDR1 is MNHEY and CDR2 is SMNVEV (reference sequence). The CDR3 runs to 15 residues.